This TCR beta chain was sequenced during a study of blood T cell repertoires in COVID-19. Study-wide context: Material from acute and convalescent COVID-19 was sourced from the United States, Italy and Spain. Sources were T cells, B-cell-depleted T cells, or PBMCs; the material itself was cDNA or gDNA.

The V end was cut by 5 bases, the J end by 1 base, with 11 bases between. This CDR3 contains 14 residues. Germline CDR1 reads SGHAT; CDR2 reads FQNNGV. Authors' data handling: Researchers report that nucleated cell counts were estimated from reference gene primer amplification. Clones were read by immunoSEQ multiplex PCR, and TCRdb kept only the in-frame ones, dropping some. The DNA gave D and trimming, while V, J and clone size come from that table. Seen here are about 200,000 clones, 80% observed once, and the top ten hold 10% to 15%. The material sequenced was peripheral blood. The chain joins TRBV11-2 to TRBJ1-1, with D possibly TRBD1 on 5 matching bases. This TCR was recovered from a human donor in a cohort sampled during active COVID-19. The CDR3 protein is CASSRQSGNTEAFF. Here the CDR3 DNA reads TGTGCCAGCAGCCGACAGTCGGGGAACACTGAAGCTTTCTTT.